These 10 T cell receptor beta chains were sequenced from one sample in a study of T cells in Graves' hyperthyroidism and ophthalmopathy. Amplification of TCR beta CDR3 regions used RNA as the template. The TCR CDR3 first-round RT-PCR relied on the HTBI primer set. TCRdb passed the multiplex PCR reads through MiXCR, listing each CDR3 protein once. The table lists 700,000 to 950,000 distinct CDR3 sequences, around a third of them singletons. Sequenced input: blood. All receptors derive from a woman in her thirties or forties with Graves' hyperthyroidism.

This clonotype was counted a few times. The chain recombines TRBV7-2 with TRBJ1-2; D ambiguous. From germline, CDR1 is SGHTA and CDR2 FQGNSA. Trimming cost V 3 bases and J 6 bases, with 11 bases left between them. The CDR3 is made up of 13 amino acids. The CDR3 region is CASSFSERDGYTF. The CDR3, as DNA: TGTGCCAGCAGCTTTAGTGAGAGGGATGGCTACACCTTC.

This clonotype has ten or more counts. The chain employs TRBV7-6 and TRBJ1-3; TRBD1 might be the D (5 bases). Germline V CDR1 and CDR2: SGHVS, FNYEAQ. This CDR3 contains 16 residues. Trimming cost V 1 base and J 1 base, with 11 bases left between them. The CDR3 here is CASSLGAGTSGNTIYF. The CDR3 DNA reads as TGTGCCAGCAGCTTAGGGGCCGGGACTTCTGGAAACACCATATATTTT.

The rearrangement uses TRBV6-1 and TRBJ1-2, with D possibly being TRBD1 (6 bases). This CDR3 is 15 amino acids long. Per the germline V gene, CDR1 is MNHNS and CDR2 is SASEGT. Trimming removed 8 bases from V and 8 bases from J, with 24 bases in between. The DNA of the CDR3 is TGTGCCAGCCGACCTACGGGAGGGGGAGGAGGGGGCTACACCTTC. Translated, it gives CASRPTGGGGGGYTF.

The chain combines TRBV5-1 with TRBJ2-2; 13 bases align to TRBD2. The germline CDR1 and CDR2 sequences are SGHRS and YFSETQ. V lost 4 bases and J lost 4; bases outside the gene matches: 10. CDR3 length: 18 residues. The CDR3 DNA is TGCGCCAGCAGCCGGCCGGGACTAGCGGGGTTGGGCACCGGGGAGCTGTTTTTT. It is translated as CASSRPGLAGLGTGELFF.

The gene calls are TRBV5-6 and TRBJ1-1, with TRBD1 matching over 7 bases. Germline loops: CDR1 SGHDT, CDR2 YYEEEE. The CDR3 length is 14 residues. Trimming at V came to 3 bases and at J to 3 bases, leaving 5 bases not matched to a gene. CDR3 loop: CASSYRQGDTEAFF. The CDR3 coding sequence is TGTGCCAGCAGCTACCGACAGGGAGACACTGAAGCTTTCTTT. Supplemented by reference TRBV5-6 and TRBJ1-1, the full variable domain reads DAGVTQSPTHLIKTRGQQVTLRCSPKSGHDTVSWYQQALGQGPQFIFQYYEEEERQRGNFPDRFSGHQFPNYSSELNVNALLLGDSALYLCASSYRQGDTEAFFGQGTRLTVV.

The chain combines TRBV24-1 with TRBJ2-3, with TRBD1 identical over 7 bases. The J segment lost 4 bases and the V segment lost 3 bases, leaving 0 bases of the junction unmatched. The CDR3 contains 13 residues. The germline CDR1 and CDR2 sequences are KGHDR and SFDVKD. CDR3 residues: CATSDRGPDTQYF. CDR3 nucleotide sequence: TGTGCCACCAGTGATAGGGGGCCAGATACGCAGTATTTT.

Only a few counts were recorded for this clonotype. This CDR3 is CASSFVGTGGANQPQHF. The CDR3 DNA is TGTGCCAGCAGCTTCGTCGGGACAGGGGGCGCCAATCAGCCCCAGCATTTT. The V call is TRBV7-9, the J call TRBJ1-5; 12 bases line up with TRBD1. Unmatched junction bases numbered 6, after V lost 3 bases and J lost 3 bases. Germline V gene data show CDR1 as SEHNR and CDR2 as FQNEAQ (reference sequence). This CDR3 has 17 amino acids.

This clonotype was found many times. Compared with germline, one end of the junction differs, possibly owing to a read error. The chain couples TRBV10-1 to TRBJ1-1; 10 positions agree with TRBD1. CDR3 length: 14 amino acids. Looked up from germline, CDR1 is WNHNN and CDR2 is SYGVQD (reference sequence). This chain's CDR3 is CASSPGTGETEAFF. The DNA for the CDR3 is TGTGCCAGCAGCCCCGGGACAGGGGAAACTGAAGCTTTCTTT.

This clonotype was counted ten times or more. The chain recombines TRBV25-1 with TRBJ1-4; D gene unclear. Germline V gives CDR1 MGHDK, CDR2 SYGVNS. The CDR3 extends over 15 amino acids. V was clipped by 6 bases and J by 6 bases, with 17 bases between them. CDR3 loop: CASRGYGYLYEKLFF. CDR3 nucleotides: TGTGCCAGCAGGGGATACGGCTACCTGTATGAAAAACTGTTTTTT.

This clonotype showed up just a few times. The chain combines TRBV19 with TRBJ1-5; unclear D gene. V gave up 1 base and J gave up 1 base, with 8 bases separating them. The CDR3 totals 15 residues. Germline V gene sequence: CDR1 LNHDA, CDR2 SQIVND (reference sequence). The CDR3 coding sequence is TGTGCCAGTAGTATAGTCGGGCGGAGCAATCAGCCCCAGCATTTT. Protein: CASSIVGRSNQPQHF.